The source of this TCR beta chain is a study of T cell changes during pregnancy in multiple sclerosis. This table comes from immunoSEQ multiplex PCR, and its TCRdb copy is limited to in-frame clones, with some not included. In the table there are 25,000 to 35,000 clones, 89% of which are singletons. This clone was found many times. Trimming removed 3 bases from V and 0 bases from J; junction bases left unmatched: 4. The CDR3 is made up of 15 amino acids. Germline V gene data show CDR1 as SGHTA and CDR2 as FQGNSA. The source was CD8+ T cells from peripheral blood mononuclear cells, collected in the second trimester of pregnancy. The V and J genes are TRBV7-2 and TRBJ2-7; 8 bases agree with TRBD2. The sequence was collected from a female donor with multiple sclerosis, enrolled in a pregnancy study. This CDR3 reads CASSFSGISSYEQYF. The CDR3 nucleotides read TGTGCCAGCAGCTTTAGCGGGATTAGCTCCTACGAGCAGTACTTC.